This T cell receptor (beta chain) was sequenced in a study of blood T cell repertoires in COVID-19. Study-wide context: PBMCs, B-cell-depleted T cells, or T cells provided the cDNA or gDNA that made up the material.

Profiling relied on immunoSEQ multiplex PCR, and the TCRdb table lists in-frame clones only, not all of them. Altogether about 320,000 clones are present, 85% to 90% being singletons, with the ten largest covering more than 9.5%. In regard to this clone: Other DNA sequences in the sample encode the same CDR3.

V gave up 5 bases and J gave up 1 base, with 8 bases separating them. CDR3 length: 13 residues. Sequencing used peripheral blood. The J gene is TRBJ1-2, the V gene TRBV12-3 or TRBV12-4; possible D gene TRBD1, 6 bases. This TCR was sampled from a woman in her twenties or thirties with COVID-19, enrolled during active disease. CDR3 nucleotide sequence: TGTGCCAGCAGTACAGGGTTTAACTATGGCTACACCTTC. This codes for CASSTGFNYGYTF.